These 7 T cell receptor beta chains came from one sample sequenced in a study of blood T cell repertoires in COVID-19. This table comes from immunoSEQ multiplex PCR, and its TCRdb copy is limited to in-frame clones, with some not included. Here the sample spans about 78,000 clones, approximately 89% being singletons. Sequenced input: peripheral blood. The source is a woman in her sixties or seventies with acute or convalescent COVID-19.

In its sample, this clone was seen once. The rearrangement uses TRBV15 and TRBJ1-5, with a tentative D call TRBD1 (6 bases). Per germline, CDR1 LNHNV and CDR2 YYDKDF (reference sequence). V lost 0 bases to trimming and J lost 5 bases, with 11 bases between them. The CDR3 extends over 15 amino acids. This chain's CDR3 is CATSRDYRADQPQHF. The DNA of the CDR3 is TGTGCCACCAGCAGAGATTACAGGGCCGATCAGCCCCAGCATTTT.

This clone has more than one count but fewer than ten. The chain recombines TRBV6-2 or TRBV6-3 with TRBJ1-1; a possible D gene is TRBD1 (6 bases). V lost 3 bases and J lost 1, with 15 bases in between. The CDR3 runs 16 residues. CDR1 and CDR2 from the germline V gene are MNHEY and SVGEGT. CDR3 in amino acids: CASSYRAVGANTEAFF. The CDR3 DNA follows: TGTGCCAGCAGTTATAGGGCCGTGGGGGCGAACACTGAAGCTTTCTTT.

The rearrangement joins TRBV5-1 to TRBJ2-5; D is unclear. The CDR3 runs to 13 residues. CDR1 is SGHRS and CDR2 is YFSETQ in the germline V gene. The V and J ends lost 2 bases and 7 bases respectively, with 12 bases between them. The CDR3 is CASSFNAPGTQYF. The CDR3 nucleotides are TGCGCCAGCAGCTTCAATGCCCCAGGGACCCAGTACTTC.

V and J are TRBV7-2 and TRBJ2-2; weak D call: TRBD1 (6 bases). The germline gives CDR1 SGHTA, CDR2 FQGNSA. The CDR3 is 15 residues long. Trimming stripped 1 base from V and 1 base from J, with 7 bases between. For the CDR3, the DNA is TGTGCCAGCAGCTTAGGAGGGGGGAACACCGGGGAGCTGTTTTTT. It codes for CASSLGGGNTGELFF.

The genes are TRBV5-1 and TRBJ2-3; no firm D call. Trimming shortened V by 5 bases and J by 2 bases, and 12 bases separated the two germline ends. The germline V gene has CDR1 SGHRS and CDR2 YFSETQ. The CDR3 length is 14 residues. CDR3 sequence: CASRGAGFTDTQYF. DNA of the CDR3: TGCGCCAGCAGAGGTGCAGGATTCACAGATACGCAGTATTTT. Supplemented by reference TRBV5-1 and TRBJ2-3, the full variable domain reads KAGVTQTPRYLIKTRGQQVTLSCSPISGHRSVSWYQQTPGQGLQFLFEYFSETQRNKGNFPGRFSGRQFSNSRSEMNVSTLELGDSALYLCASRGAGFTDTQYFGPGTRLTVL.

CDR3 sequence: CASSLSNSQGLSEAFF. The CDR3 DNA is TGTGCCAGCAGTTTATCCAACTCCCAGGGTCTCAGTGAAGCTTTCTTT. The genes are TRBV27 and TRBJ1-1, with D possibly being TRBD1 (5 bases). V was cut by 0 bases and J by 7 bases, with 18 bases left in between. This CDR3 contains 16 residues. CDR1 is MNHEY, CDR2 SMNVEV, per germline (reference sequence).

This sequence joins TRBV4-1 and TRBJ1-5; D not certain. The length of the CDR3 is 17 residues. V lost 0 bases and J 5 bases, leaving 17 bases between the germline ends. Germline V gene lookup returns CDR1 MGHRA and CDR2 YSYEKL. CDR3 in DNA: TGCGCCAGCAGCCAAGATACGAGGGCGCTACCTGATCAGCCCCAGCATTTT. Its translation is CASSQDTRALPDQPQHF.